This T cell receptor beta chain was captured in a study of T cells in Graves' hyperthyroidism and ophthalmopathy. Overall study context: Peripheral blood was taken when the disease was first diagnosed, before any treatment began.

CDR1 is MNHNS, CDR2 SASEGT, per germline. This CDR3 spans 15 amino acids. V lost 6 bases, J lost 4 bases, and 7 bases stayed unmatched. Diagnoses used clinical symptoms, serum thyroxine and TRAb, thyroid ultrasound and orbital computed tomography. RNA transcripts provided the source from which TCR beta CDR3 regions were amplified. HTBI primers drove first-round RT-PCR of the TCR CDR3. MiXCR, applied by TCRdb to the multiplex PCR reads, yields one record per CDR3 protein. The repertoire holds 450,000 to 650,000 distinct CDR3 sequences, with more than 15% as singletons. This clonotype showed up just a few times.

Sequenced input: blood. The sequence came from a woman between 18 and 29 years old with Graves' ophthalmopathy. The rearrangement uses TRBV6-1 and TRBJ1-1, with 11 bases that match TRBD1. The CDR3 DNA reads TGTGCCAGCAGAAGAGCCGGGACAGGGGGCACTGAAGCTTTCTTT. It yields the protein CASRRAGTGGTEAFF.